This T cell receptor (beta chain) was sequenced during a study of CD8 T cells in ankylosing spondylitis. The CDR3 runs to 15 residues. The germline gives CDR1 DFQATT, CDR2 SNEGSKA (reference sequence). V shed 5 bases and J 5 bases; nucleotides not matched to a gene: 11. The authors made TCR beta libraries by quantitative 5'-RACE with molecular barcodes. TCRdb called the 5' RACE reads again in MiXCR, with one record for every CDR3 protein. The repertoire holds 250,000 to 300,000 distinct CDR3 sequences, with around 20% as singletons. The chain uses TRBV20-1 and TRBJ2-3; 9 nucleotides align to TRBD2. The sequence came from a male donor with ankylosing spondylitis or in good health (not recorded which). Material: blood, either unsorted or a sorted T cell fraction (not recorded which). The CDR3, as DNA: TGCAGTGCTTCTGATCCAGGACTAGCGATAGATACGCAGTATTTT. Protein sequence: CSASDPGLAIDTQYF.